Listed here is a single T cell receptor (beta chain). The antigen it recognizes is unknown. No base-level quality is on record; no much larger clone is a single base apart. The data originate from a study of T cells in Graves' hyperthyroidism and ophthalmopathy (dated by TCRdb to about 2019). Broadly, across the study: Peripheral blood was sampled at the time of initial diagnosis, prior to any treatment. TCR V-J signatures able to tell the groups apart were searched for in a discovery cohort of more than 90 patients, of whom 43 had Graves' ophthalmopathy and some 60 had stable Graves' hyperthyroidism. Whether ophthalmopathy could be predicted prospectively was tested in an independent validation cohort made up of 18 to 20 hyperthyroidism patients plus 17 patients who later progressed to ophthalmopathy. For training and testing, the 110 or so patients in the discovery cohort were randomly divided in a 7:3 ratio. In roughly six Graves' hyperthyroidism patients, the study also compared T-cell repertoires from thyroid tissue with T-cell repertoires from blood. After blood sampling, hyperthyroidism patients were treated with methimazole at a starting dose of 30 mg daily, and ophthalmopathy patients were treated with high-dose intravenous methylprednisolone. TCR Vbeta CDR3 sequencing of 135 peripheral blood samples (around 45 ophthalmopathy, 75 hyperthyroidism and approximately 17 progressor patients) is reported in the paper.

Stable Graves' hyperthyroidism was defined as the absence of progression to ophthalmopathy over 18 months of follow-up. Hyperthyroidism patients were newly diagnosed, had a disease duration of under 2 months, and were aged 18 to 65 years. Exclusion was applied to patients with uncontrolled infections, other autoimmune diseases, pregnancy or lactation. Clinical symptoms, serum thyroxine and TRAb, thyroid ultrasound, and orbital computed tomography formed the basis for the diagnoses. Ficoll-Paque density gradient centrifugation was used to isolate PBMCs from 9.5 to 10 ml of fresh peripheral blood. Total RNA was extracted with Trizol reagent, and quality was checked on an Agilent 2100 Bioanalyzer. The V end gives up 5 bases and the J end 8 bases, leaving 13 bases in the junction not matched to a gene. The germline V gene encodes CDR1 SGHTA and CDR2 FQGTGA. The CDR3 covers 16 residues, taking in both the cysteine and the phenylalanine. The sequence is cut down to CDR3 DNA, 48 bases in frame from base 1.

Findings and caveats that apply to the study as a whole: Blood samples also contained most of the expanded thyroid clonotypes (frequency above 0.001), which suggests that blood repertoires may reflect thyroid immune responses. No statistical method was used to fix the sample size in advance, and group allocation was not hidden from the investigators. Ophthalmopathy was separated from stable hyperthyroidism by a 13 V-J signature model, with approximately 90% sensitivity and 81% to 82% specificity obtained in cross-validation and 80%/75% obtained in testing. In validation, the model predicted progression to ophthalmopathy a median of 6.5 months before onset, with about 67% sensitivity and roughly 77% specificity.

The TCR beta CDR3 regions were amplified from RNA transcripts. A first-round RT-PCR of the TCR CDR3 used the HTBI primer set with the Qiagen OneStep RT-PCR kit. Libraries were constructed in a second round of multiplex PCR, after which size selection and purification were performed. Paired-end sequencing of the libraries was performed with 100 bp reads on an Illumina HiSeq2000. Per the authors' processing: SOAPnuke was used to process the raw data, removing reads that contained adapters or uncalled bases, had a mean Phred below 15, or lacked an exact match to the constant primer or identifier. High-quality paired reads were merged with COPE v1.2.5, and unique nucleotide sequences were defined as clonotypes. MiTCR v1.1 was used to align clonotypes to the IMGT TRBV, TRBD and TRBJ reference segments. The analysis included only V-J combinations with a frequency above 0.0001, which together covered roughly 99% of the repertoires. A TCS score was defined as the ratio between F50 (clonal expansion) and ExV (chaos), using BLOSUM62-based TCRdist between CDR3 peptides within each V-J. Welch's t-statistics and random forest reduced fewer than 550 V-J features to some 14, which were used in a naive Bayes classifier (R e1071). The public reads were run again by TCRdb, first through fastp at Q25 and then through MiXCR, and only productive beta chains were kept. Under each unique CDR3 protein, matching rows form one entry showing the most common genes and DNA. These V and J calls derive from TCRdb rather than the authors' analysis. The sample profile shows approximately 410,000 distinct CDR3 sequences; roughly 15% of them were found once. About 4.9% of the sample comes from the top ten.

The receptor comes from a woman aged 18-29 years with Graves' hyperthyroidism. The chain is made from TRBV7-3 and TRBJ2-1, with 9 middle bases fitting TRBD2. Sequencing input: blood. The CDR3 reads CASSPGGLAEGYEQFF. The DNA sequence is as follows: TGTGCCAGCAGCCCCGGGGGACTAGCAGAAGGGTATGAGCAGTTCTTC.